The clone carrying this T cell receptor (beta chain) was picked up a small number of times. The antigen is unknown. This record comes from a study of beta chain features in type 1 diabetes. Study-wide results and caveats: Naive, central memory and regulatory TCRB repertoires appeared more similar among patients than healthy donors. Here, the possible influence of HLA type (on TCRB rearrangement) remained unresolved.

The whole isolated RNA underwent reverse transcription, so sequencing captured expressed TCRB transcripts. An average around 3.8 million reads came from naive, central memory and regulatory T cell samples. The protocol was immunoSEQ multiplex PCR, while the TCRdb copy is restricted to in-frame clones and leaves out a portion. The repertoire holds approximately 160,000 clones, 7% to 10% seen once, with 2.3% in the top ten. Material: central memory CD4+ T cells from blood. The receptor was isolated from a young woman in good health.

The CDR3 region has the DNA TGTGCCAGCAGCACGGGACAGGGGGTTGCTGGCTACACCTTC. It codes for CASSTGQGVAGYTF. The chain uses TRBV5-4 and TRBJ1-2, with TRBD1 identical over 11 bases. CDR1 is SGHNT, CDR2 YYREEE, per germline (reference sequence). The CDR3 contains 14 residues. Germline trimming cut 4 bases from V and 7 bases from J; bases unmatched to any gene: 6.